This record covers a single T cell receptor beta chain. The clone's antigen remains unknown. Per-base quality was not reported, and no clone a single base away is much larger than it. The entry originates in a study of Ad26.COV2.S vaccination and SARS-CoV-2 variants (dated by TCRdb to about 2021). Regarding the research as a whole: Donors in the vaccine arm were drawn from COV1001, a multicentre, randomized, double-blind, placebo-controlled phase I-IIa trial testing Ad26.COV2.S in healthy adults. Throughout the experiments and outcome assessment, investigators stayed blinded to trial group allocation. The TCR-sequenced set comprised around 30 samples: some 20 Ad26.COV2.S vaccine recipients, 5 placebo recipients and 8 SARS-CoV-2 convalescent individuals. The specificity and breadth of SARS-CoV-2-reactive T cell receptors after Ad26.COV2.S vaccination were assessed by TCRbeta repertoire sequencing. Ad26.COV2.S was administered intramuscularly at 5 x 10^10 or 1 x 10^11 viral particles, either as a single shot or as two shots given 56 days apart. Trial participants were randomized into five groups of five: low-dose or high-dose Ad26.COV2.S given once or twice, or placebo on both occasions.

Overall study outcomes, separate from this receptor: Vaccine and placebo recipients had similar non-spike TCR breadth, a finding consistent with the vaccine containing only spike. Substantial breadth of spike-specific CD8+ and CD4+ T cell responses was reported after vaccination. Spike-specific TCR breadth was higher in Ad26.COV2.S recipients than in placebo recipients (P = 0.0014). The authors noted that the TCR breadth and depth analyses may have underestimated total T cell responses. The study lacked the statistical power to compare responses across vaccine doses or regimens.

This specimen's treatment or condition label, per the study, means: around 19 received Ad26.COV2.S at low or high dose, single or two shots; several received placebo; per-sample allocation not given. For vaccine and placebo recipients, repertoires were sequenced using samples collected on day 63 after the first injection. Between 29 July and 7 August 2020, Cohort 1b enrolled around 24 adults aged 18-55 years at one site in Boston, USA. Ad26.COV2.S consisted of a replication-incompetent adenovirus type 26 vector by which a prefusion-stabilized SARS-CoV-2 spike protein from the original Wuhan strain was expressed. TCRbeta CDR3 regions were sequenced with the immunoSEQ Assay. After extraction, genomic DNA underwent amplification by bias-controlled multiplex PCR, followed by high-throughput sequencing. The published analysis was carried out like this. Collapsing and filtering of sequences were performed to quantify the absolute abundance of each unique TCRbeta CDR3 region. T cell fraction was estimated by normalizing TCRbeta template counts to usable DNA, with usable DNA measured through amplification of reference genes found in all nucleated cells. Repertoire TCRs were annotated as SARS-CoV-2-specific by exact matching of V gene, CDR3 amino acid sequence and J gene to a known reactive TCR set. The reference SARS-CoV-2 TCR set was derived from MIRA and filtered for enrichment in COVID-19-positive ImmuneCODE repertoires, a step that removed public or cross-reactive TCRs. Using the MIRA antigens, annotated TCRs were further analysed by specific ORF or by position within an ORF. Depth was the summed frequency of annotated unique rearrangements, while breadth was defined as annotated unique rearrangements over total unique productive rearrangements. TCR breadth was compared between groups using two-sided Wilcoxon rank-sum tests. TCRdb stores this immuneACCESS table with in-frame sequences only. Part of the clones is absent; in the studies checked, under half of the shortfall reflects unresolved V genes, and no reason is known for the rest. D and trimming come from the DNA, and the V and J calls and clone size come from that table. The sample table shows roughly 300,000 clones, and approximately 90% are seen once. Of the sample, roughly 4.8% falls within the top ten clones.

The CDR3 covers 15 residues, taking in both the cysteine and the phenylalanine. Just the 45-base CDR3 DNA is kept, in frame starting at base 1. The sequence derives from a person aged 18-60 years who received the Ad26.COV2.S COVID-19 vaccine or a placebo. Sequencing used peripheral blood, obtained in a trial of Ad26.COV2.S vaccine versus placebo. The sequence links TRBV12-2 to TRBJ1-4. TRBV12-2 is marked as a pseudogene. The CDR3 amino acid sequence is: CASRLPRESWEKLFF. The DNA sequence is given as TGTGCAAGTCGCCTCCCCAGGGAGTCTTGGGAAAAACTGTTTTTT.